The clone carrying this T cell receptor (beta chain) came up a few times. CDR3 length: 12 residues. Germline assignment: CDR1 SEHNR and CDR2 FQNEAQ (reference sequence). V was clipped by 7 bases and J by 8 bases, with 12 bases between them. The data derive from a study of human T cells and chemical hapten exposure. In TCRdb, the RACE reads were re-called with MiXCR into one record per CDR3 protein. The sample contains 360,000 or so distinct CDR3 sequences, about 6% of which appear only once. The sample's time point: patch test 2, 6 weeks after DPC sensitization. Specified treatment: therapeutic diphenylcyclopropenone sensitization with weekly scalp DPC. Ahead of each patch test application, blood was drawn.

This chain joins TRBV7-9 and TRBJ1-3; D is unclear. The clonotype originates from a woman between 18 and 29 years old with alopecia areata. Some clones in this sample may be carry-over from other donors' samples. The specimen comprised whole blood, sampled in connection with sensitization to the hapten diphenylcyclopropenone (DPC). CDR3 residues: CASTSSPDTIYF. CDR3 DNA sequence: TGTGCCAGCACCTCCTCCCCGGACACCATATATTTT.